This entry lists 8 T cell receptor beta chains sequenced from one sample in a study of T cell clones after liver transplantation. Some clones are missing from TCRdb's copy, which holds only in-frame ones; the method was immunoSEQ multiplex PCR. The sample lists about 51,000 clones, roughly 74% occurring once. The sequencing used CD4+ T cells from blood, collected about 56 months after liver transplant. These TCRs come from a human patient who received a liver transplant. Some T cells may be the graft donor's.

The V and J genes are TRBV6-6 and TRBJ2-4; D might be TRBD1 (5 bases). Per germline, CDR1 MNHNY and CDR2 SVGAGI (reference sequence). Trimming stripped 5 bases from V and 0 bases from J, with 14 bases between. The CDR3 runs to 16 residues. The chain's CDR3 is CASSPRPQGAKNIQYF. In nucleotides, the CDR3 is TGTGCCAGCAGTCCCAGACCCCAGGGAGCCAAAAACATTCAGTACTTC.

The chain employs TRBV13 and TRBJ1-2; 7 bases agree with TRBD1. The junction had 4 bases not matched to a gene; V was cut back by 2 bases and J by 7 bases. CDR3 length: 13 residues. Looked up from germline, CDR1 is PRHDT and CDR2 is FYEKMQ (reference sequence). The CDR3 DNA reads as TGTGCCAGCAGCTTAACACGGACAGGTGGCTACACCTTC. It specifies CASSLTRTGGYTF.

The chain employs TRBV29-1 and TRBJ2-3; D may be TRBD1 or TRBD2 (5 bases each). Germline lookup yields CDR1 SQVTM and CDR2 ANQGSEA. The V end lost 5 bases, the J end lost 5 bases, and 14 bases lay between the germline ends. The CDR3 sequence is 13 residues long. The CDR3 here is CSVMGEGVDTQYF. The CDR3 DNA reads TGCAGCGTTATGGGGGAAGGGGTAGATACGCAGTATTTT.

Comments on this clone: This CDR3 is also generated by other DNA sequences in the sample. The V call is TRBV4-1, the J call TRBJ1-5, with 10 bases matching TRBD1. Germline V gives CDR1 MGHRA, CDR2 YSYEKL. The J segment lost 7 bases and the V segment lost 4 bases, leaving 7 bases of the junction unmatched. This CDR3 is 15 amino acids long. CDR3 in DNA: TGCGCCAGCAGCCCTGGACAGGGGGGGATCCAGCCCCAGCATTTT. It specifies CASSPGQGGIQPQHF.

The chain has TRBV4-2 and TRBJ2-5; possible D gene TRBD1, 7 bases. The CDR3 sequence is 16 residues long. Trimming took off 0 bases at V and 4 bases at J, with 15 bases between the two ends. The germline V gene encodes CDR1 LGHNA and CDR2 YNFKEQ. The DNA for the CDR3 is TGTGCCAGCAGCCAAGATGGGTCAGGGGGAGGAGAGACCCAGTACTTC. It specifies CASSQDGSGGGETQYF.

This clone came up a few times. This chain connects TRBV2 to TRBJ1-6; 9 nucleotides align to TRBD1. With 6 bases clipped from V and 7 bases from J, the junction kept 4 bases outside the gene matches. The CDR3 consists of 14 residues. Germline CDR1 reads SNHLY; CDR2 reads FYNNEI. In DNA, the CDR3 is TGTGCCAGCAGAAGCGGGACAGGGAATTCACCCCTCCACTTT. Its translation: CASRSGTGNSPLHF.

The chain links TRBV28 to TRBJ2-7, with 11 bases matching TRBD1. CDR3 length: 14 amino acids. Germline V gene sequence: CDR1 MDHEN, CDR2 SYDVKM. The V segment lost 10 bases and the J segment 2 bases; nucleotides outside the gene matches: 7. The CDR3, as DNA: TGTGCCAACTTTCCGGGACAGGGGGCCTACGAGCAGTACTTC. The encoded protein is CANFPGQGAYEQYF.

This clone was picked up a small number of times. The rearrangement uses TRBV21-1 and TRBJ2-1; TRBD2, the D gene given by the table, was not confirmed from the DNA. TRBV21-1 is flagged as a pseudogene. This CDR3 has 10 amino acids. The CDR3, as DNA: TGTGCCAGCAGCGTGGGGGGTGGATTCTTC. Its translation: CASSVGGGFF.